A selection of T cell receptor beta chains follows, all from one sample in a study of T cells in Graves' hyperthyroidism and ophthalmopathy. MiXCR was run by TCRdb on the multiplex PCR reads, yielding one entry per CDR3 protein. The data hold about 640,000 distinct CDR3 sequences, with under 25% observed a single time. Sequenced sample: blood. These receptors all stem from a man aged 25-40 years with Graves' ophthalmopathy. The CDR3 runs from the conserved cysteine through the conserved F or W. D genes are given only for firm matches. Not all rows give a size; the values are once, few, many and, for expanded clones, a class.

>TRBV20-1|TRBD1|NA|TRBJ1-2
TGCAGTGGAAGAGGGCCGAACAGGGGGTACTATGGCTACACCTTC
CSGRGPNRGYYGYTF
>TRBV28|TRBD1|NA|TRBJ1-2
TGTGCCAGCAGTGTCAACCCGGGACAGGGGATAGGCTACACCTTC
CASSVNPGQGIGYTF
>TRBV28|NA|many|TRBJ1-1
TGTGCCAGCAGTTTGAATAGGGGACCGGTGAACACTGAAGCTTTCTTT
CASSLNRGPVNTEAFF
>TRBV7-2|NA|NA|TRBJ2-1
TGTGCCAGCAGCTTGCGACTAGGGTTACCAGTCTCCTACAATGAGCAGTTCTTC
CASSLRLGLPVSYNEQFF
>TRBV11-2|NA|many|TRBJ1-1
TGTGCCAGCAGCTTTCAGGGTAGGAACACTGAAGCTTTCTTT
CASSFQGRNTEAFF
>TRBV18|TRBD2|NA|TRBJ2-3
TGTGCCAGCTCACCAGAGCGGGAGGGCGAGACAGATACGCAGTATTTT
CASSPEREGETDTQYF
>TRBV19|NA|few|TRBJ2-7
TGTGCCAGTAGTATCAGGGACACCTACGAGCAGTACTTC
CASSIRDTYEQYF
>TRBV4-1|TRBD1|few|TRBJ1-6
TGCGCCAGCAGCCAAGATCAGTCAGGGGGTGGTAATTCACCCCTCCACTTT
CASSQDQSGGGNSPLHF
>TRBV30|TRBD1|few|TRBJ2-5
TGTGCCTGCGAACCGGGACAGGGTGGTTTTGGCTACTTC
CACEPGQGGFGYF
>TRBV6-6|NA|few|TRBJ2-5
TGTGCCAGCAGTTACTCGACGTTGACAGCGACCCAGTACTTC
CASSYSTLTATQYF
>TRBV28|NA|NA|TRBJ1-2
TGTGCCAGCAGGGGGGCCGCGCGCTATGGCTACACCTTC
CASRGAARYGYTF
>TRBV20-1|NA|NA|TRBJ1-2
TGCAGTGCGCCTGGGACGGACTATGGCTACACCTTC
CSAPGTDYGYTF
>TRBV20-1|TRBD2|NA|TRBJ2-1
TGCAGTGCTGCCCGGGCTAGCGGGACCGATGAGCAGTTCTTC
CSAARASGTDEQFF
>TRBV7-8|TRBD2|few|TRBJ2-7
TGTGCCAGCAGCTTCGTTCGGGGGGGGAGCTACGAGCAGTACTTC
CASSFVRGGSYEQYF
>TRBV7-8|NA|many|TRBJ2-7
TGTGCCAGCAGCTGGTCCCCCAACTACGAGCAGTACTTC
CASSWSPNYEQYF
>TRBV7-2|NA|NA|TRBJ2-7
TGTGCCAGCAGCTCCGGGCTAGCGCGTAAGGAGCAGTACTTC
CASSSGLARKEQYF
>TRBV6-2/TRBV6-3|TRBD1|NA|TRBJ1-2
TGTGCCAGCAGTTACCGACAGGGTTCTTATGGCTACACCTTC
CASSYRQGSYGYTF
>TRBV27|TRBD2|NA|TRBJ2-3
TGTGCCAGCAGTTTATTTAGACGGGAGGCGGATCGGAATACGCAGTATTTT
CASSLFRREADRNTQYF
>TRBV5-1|TRBD2|NA|TRBJ2-1
TGCGCCAGCAACCACTTCGGGGGGGGGAATGAGCAGTTCTTC
CASNHFGGGNEQFF
>TRBV9|NA|few|TRBJ1-4
TGTGCCAGCAGCGCGGGGGTAGTGCAGACTAATGAAAAACTGTTTTTT
CASSAGVVQTNEKLFF
>TRBV6-1|NA|NA|TRBJ2-7
TGTGCCAGCAGTACCCAACAGGGCCACGAGCAGTACTTC
CASSTQQGHEQYF
>TRBV19|TRBD1|NA|TRBJ1-5
TGTGCCAGTAGTAGCGGGACAGGGCCGTCGCGGCCCCAGCATTTT
CASSSGTGPSRPQHF